Included here is one T cell receptor (beta chain) sequence, with context. The data stem from a study of technical replicates of blood from a few donors. Trimming removed 3 bases at V and 2 bases at J, with 10 bases between. The CDR3 length is 14 residues. The V gene's germline CDR1 is LNHNV and CDR2 YYDKDF (reference sequence). This table comes from immunoSEQ multiplex PCR, and its TCRdb copy is limited to in-frame clones, with some not included. The sample consists of 80,000 or so clones, under 99% of them appearing once. The sequenced material came from T cells isolated from PBMCs. This chain connects TRBV15 to TRBJ2-5; unclear D gene. The origin of this receptor is a human donor in good health. CDR3 nucleotide sequence: TGTGCCACCAGCAGCGAATGGAGTCAAGAGACCCAGTACTTC. This sequence encodes CATSSEWSQETQYF.